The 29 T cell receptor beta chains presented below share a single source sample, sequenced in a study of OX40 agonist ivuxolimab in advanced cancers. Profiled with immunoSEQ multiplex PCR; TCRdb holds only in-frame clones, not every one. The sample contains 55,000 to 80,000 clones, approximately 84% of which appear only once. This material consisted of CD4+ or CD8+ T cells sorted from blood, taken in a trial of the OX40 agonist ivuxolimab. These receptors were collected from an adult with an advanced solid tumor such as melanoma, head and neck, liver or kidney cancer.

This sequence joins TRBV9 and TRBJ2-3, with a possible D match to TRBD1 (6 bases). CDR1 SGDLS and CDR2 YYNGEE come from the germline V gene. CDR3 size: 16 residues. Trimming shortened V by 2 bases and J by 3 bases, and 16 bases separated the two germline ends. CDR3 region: CASSVGLGTYTDTQYF. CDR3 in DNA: TGTGCCAGCAGCGTGGGGCTGGGGACATATACAGATACGCAGTATTTT.

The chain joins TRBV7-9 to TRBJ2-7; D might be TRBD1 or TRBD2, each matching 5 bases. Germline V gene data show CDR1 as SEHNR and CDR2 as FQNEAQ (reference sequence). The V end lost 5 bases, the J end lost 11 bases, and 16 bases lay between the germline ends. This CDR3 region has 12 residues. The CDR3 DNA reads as TGTGCCAGCAGCACCACCTCGGGGACGGAGTACTTC. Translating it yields CASSTTSGTEYF.

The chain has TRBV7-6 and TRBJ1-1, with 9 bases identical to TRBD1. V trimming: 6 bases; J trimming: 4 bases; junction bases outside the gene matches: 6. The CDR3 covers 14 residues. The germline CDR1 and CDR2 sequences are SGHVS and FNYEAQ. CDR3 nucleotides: TGTGCCAGCAGTCTACAGGGGGCGAGCACTGAAGCTTTCTTT. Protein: CASSLQGASTEAFF. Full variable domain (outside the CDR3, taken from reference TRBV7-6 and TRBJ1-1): GAGVSQSPRYKVTKRGQDVALRCDPISGHVSLYWYRQALGQGPEFLTYFNYEAQQDKSGLPNDRFSAERPEGSISTLTIQRTEQRDSAMYRCASSLQGASTEAFFGQGTRLTVV.

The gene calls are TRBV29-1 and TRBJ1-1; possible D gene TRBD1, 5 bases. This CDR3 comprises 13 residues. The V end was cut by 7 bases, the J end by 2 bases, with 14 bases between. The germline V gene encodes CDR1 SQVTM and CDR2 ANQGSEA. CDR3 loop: CSARGRRNTEAFF. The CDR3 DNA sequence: TGCAGCGCTAGGGGCCGGCGAAACACTGAAGCTTTCTTT. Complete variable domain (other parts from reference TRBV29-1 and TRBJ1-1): SAVISQKPSRDICQRGTSLTIQCQVDSQVTMMFWYRQQPGQSLTLIATANQGSEATYESGFVIDKFPISRPNLTFSTLTVSNMSPEDSSIYLCSARGRRNTEAFFGQGTRLTVV.

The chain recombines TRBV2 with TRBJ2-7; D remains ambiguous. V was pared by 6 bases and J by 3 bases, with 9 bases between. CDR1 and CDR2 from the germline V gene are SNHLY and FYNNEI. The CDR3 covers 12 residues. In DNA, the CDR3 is TGTGCCAGCAGCGTTAGGGTCTACGAGCAGTACTTC. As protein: CASSVRVYEQYF. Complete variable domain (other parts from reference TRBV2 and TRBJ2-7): EPEVTQTPSHQVTQMGQEVILRCVPISNHLYFYWYRQILGQKVEFLVSFYNNEISEKSEIFDDQFSVERPDGSNFTLKIRSTKLEDSAMYFCASSVRVYEQYFGPGTRLTVT.

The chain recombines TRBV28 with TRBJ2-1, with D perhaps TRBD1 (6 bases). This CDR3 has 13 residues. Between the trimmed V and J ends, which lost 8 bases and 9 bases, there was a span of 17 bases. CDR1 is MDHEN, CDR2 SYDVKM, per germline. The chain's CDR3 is CASGRTAPPEQFF. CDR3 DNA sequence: TGTGCCAGCGGCAGGACAGCCCCGCCTGAGCAGTTCTTC.

The CDR3 bases are TGTGCCAGCAGTCTACAAATGACTTTCAACACTGAAGCTTTCTTT. It encodes CASSLQMTFNTEAFF. This rearrangement joins TRBV5-4 to TRBJ1-1; D is unclear. The CDR3 loop spans 15 amino acids. The V gene's germline CDR1 is SGHNT and CDR2 YYREEE (reference sequence). The V and J ends lost 5 bases and 2 bases respectively, with 16 bases between them.

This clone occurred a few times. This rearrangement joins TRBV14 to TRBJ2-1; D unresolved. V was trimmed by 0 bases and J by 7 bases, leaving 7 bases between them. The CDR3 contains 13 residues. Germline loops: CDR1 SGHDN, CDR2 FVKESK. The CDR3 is CASSQDPRNEQFF. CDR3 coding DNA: TGTGCCAGCAGCCAAGATCCCCGGAATGAGCAGTTCTTC.

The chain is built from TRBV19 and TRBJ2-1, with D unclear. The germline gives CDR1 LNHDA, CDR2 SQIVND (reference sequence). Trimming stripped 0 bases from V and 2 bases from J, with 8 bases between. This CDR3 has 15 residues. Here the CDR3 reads CASSIEWGTYNEQFF. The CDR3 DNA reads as TGTGCCAGTAGTATAGAATGGGGAACCTACAATGAGCAGTTCTTC. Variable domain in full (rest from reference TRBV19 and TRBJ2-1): DGGITQSPKYLFRKEGQNVTLSCEQNLNHDAMYWYRQDPGQGLRLIYYSQIVNDFQKGDIAEGYSVSREKKESFPLTVTSAQKNPTAFYLCASSIEWGTYNEQFFGPGTRLTVL.

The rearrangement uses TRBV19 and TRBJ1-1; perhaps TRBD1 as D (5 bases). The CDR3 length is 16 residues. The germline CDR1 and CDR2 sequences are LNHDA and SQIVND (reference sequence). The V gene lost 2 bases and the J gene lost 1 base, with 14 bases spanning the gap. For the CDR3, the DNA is TGTGCCAGTAGTATACTGCCAGGGATGAGGAACACTGAAGCTTTCTTT. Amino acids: CASSILPGMRNTEAFF.

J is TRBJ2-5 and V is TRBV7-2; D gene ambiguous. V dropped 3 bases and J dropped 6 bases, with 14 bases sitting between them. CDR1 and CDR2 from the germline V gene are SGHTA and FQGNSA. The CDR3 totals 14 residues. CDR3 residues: CASSLGKAAQTQYF. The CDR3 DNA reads TGTGCCAGCAGCTTGGGAAAGGCAGCACAGACCCAGTACTTC. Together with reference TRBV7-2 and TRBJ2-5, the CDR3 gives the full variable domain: GAGVSQSPSNKVTEKGKDVELRCDPISGHTALYWYRQSLGQGLEFLIYFQGNSAPDKSGLPSDRFSAERTGGSVSTLTIQRTQQEDSAVYLCASSLGKAAQTQYFGPGTRLLVL.

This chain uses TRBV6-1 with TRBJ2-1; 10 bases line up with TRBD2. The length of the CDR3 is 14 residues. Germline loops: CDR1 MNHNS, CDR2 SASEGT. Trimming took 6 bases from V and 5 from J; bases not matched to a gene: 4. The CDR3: CASRSGGANNEQFF. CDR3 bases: TGTGCCAGCAGAAGCGGGGGGGCGAACAATGAGCAGTTCTTC.

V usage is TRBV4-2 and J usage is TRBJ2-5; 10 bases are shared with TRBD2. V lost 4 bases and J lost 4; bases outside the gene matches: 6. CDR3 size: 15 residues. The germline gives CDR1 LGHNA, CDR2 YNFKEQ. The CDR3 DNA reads TGTGCCAGCAGCCCTAGCGGGAGTAAAGGAGAGACCCAGTACTTC. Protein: CASSPSGSKGETQYF.

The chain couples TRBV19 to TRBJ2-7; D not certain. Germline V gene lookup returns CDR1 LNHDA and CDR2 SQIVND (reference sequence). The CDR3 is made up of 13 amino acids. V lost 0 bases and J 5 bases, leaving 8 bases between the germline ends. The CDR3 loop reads CASSIDPGDEQYF. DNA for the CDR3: TGTGCCAGTAGTATAGATCCTGGAGACGAGCAGTACTTC. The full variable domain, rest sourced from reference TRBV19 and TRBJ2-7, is DGGITQSPKYLFRKEGQNVTLSCEQNLNHDAMYWYRQDPGQGLRLIYYSQIVNDFQKGDIAEGYSVSREKKESFPLTVTSAQKNPTAFYLCASSIDPGDEQYFGPGTRLTVT.

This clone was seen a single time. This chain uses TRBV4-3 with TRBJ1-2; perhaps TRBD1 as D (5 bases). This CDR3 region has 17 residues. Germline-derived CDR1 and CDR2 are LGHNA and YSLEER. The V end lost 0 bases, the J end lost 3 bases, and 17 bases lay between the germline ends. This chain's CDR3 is CASSQEGYGGIDYGYTF. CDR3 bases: TGCGCCAGCAGCCAAGAGGGGTACGGGGGGATAGACTATGGCTACACCTTC.

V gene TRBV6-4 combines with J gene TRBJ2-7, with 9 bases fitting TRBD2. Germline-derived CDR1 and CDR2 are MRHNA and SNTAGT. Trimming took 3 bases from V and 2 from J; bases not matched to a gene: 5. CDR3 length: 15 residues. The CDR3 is CASSEQPSGAYEQYF. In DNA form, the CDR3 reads TGTGCCAGCAGTGAGCAGCCTAGCGGGGCCTACGAGCAGTACTTC.

The CDR3 reads CASSQGLEDYNEQFF. The DNA of the CDR3 is TGTGCCAGCAGCCAGGGACTAGAGGACTACAATGAGCAGTTCTTC. The gene calls are TRBV5-5 and TRBJ2-1; TRBD2 matches 8 bases. V shed 4 bases and J 3 bases; nucleotides not matched to a gene: 6. CDR1 is SGHKS and CDR2 is YYEKEE in the germline V gene (reference sequence). The CDR3 totals 15 residues.

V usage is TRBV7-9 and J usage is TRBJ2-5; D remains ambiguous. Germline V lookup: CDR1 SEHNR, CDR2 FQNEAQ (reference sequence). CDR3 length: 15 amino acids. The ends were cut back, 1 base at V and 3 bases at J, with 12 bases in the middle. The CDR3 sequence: CASSLGYLSEETQYF. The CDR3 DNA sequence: TGTGCCAGCAGCTTAGGTTACCTTTCCGAAGAGACCCAGTACTTC.

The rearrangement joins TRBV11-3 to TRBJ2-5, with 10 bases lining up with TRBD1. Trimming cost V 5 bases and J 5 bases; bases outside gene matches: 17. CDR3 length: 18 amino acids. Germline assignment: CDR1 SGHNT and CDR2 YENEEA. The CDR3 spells CASSREPTRDRGRETQYF. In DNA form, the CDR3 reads TGTGCCAGCAGCAGGGAACCCACCCGGGACAGGGGACGGGAGACCCAGTACTTC.

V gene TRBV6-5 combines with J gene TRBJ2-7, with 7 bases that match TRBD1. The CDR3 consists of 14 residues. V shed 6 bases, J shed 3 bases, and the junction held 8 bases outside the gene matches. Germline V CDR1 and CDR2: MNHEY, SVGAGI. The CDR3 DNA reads TGTGCCAGCAGGTTAGACGGGACAGTCTACGAGCAGTACTTC. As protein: CASRLDGTVYEQYF.

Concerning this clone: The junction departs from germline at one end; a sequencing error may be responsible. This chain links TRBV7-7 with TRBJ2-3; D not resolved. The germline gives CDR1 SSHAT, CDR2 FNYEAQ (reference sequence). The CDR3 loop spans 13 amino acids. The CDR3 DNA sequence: TGTGCTAGCAGCTCCGGTTACACAGATACGCAGTATTTT. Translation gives CASSSGYTDTQYF.

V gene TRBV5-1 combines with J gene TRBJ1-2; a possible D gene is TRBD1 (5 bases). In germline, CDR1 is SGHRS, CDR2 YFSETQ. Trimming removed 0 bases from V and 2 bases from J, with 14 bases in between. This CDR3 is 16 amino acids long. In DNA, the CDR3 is TGCGCCAGCAGCTTGGGTCCGTCCGGGGCCAACTATGGCTACACCTTC. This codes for CASSLGPSGANYGYTF.

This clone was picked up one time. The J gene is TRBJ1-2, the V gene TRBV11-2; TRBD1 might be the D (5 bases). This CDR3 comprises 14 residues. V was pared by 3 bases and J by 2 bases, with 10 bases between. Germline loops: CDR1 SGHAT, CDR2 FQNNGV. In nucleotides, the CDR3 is TGTGCCAGCAGCTTGACAGCAGGGAACTATGGCTACACCTTC. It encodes CASSLTAGNYGYTF.

The CDR3 DNA follows: TGTGCCAGCAGCGTAGGTGGCATCTATGGCTACACCTTC. It codes for CASSVGGIYGYTF. The chain uses TRBV9 and TRBJ1-2, with D unresolved. Germline V gene sequence: CDR1 SGDLS, CDR2 YYNGEE. Trimming stripped 0 bases from V and 4 bases from J, with 7 bases between. There are 13 residues in the CDR3.

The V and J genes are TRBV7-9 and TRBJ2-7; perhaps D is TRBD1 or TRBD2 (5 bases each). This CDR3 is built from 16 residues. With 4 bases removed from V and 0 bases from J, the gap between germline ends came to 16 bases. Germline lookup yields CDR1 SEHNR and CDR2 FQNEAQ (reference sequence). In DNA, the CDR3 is TGTGCCAGCAGCTCTTCCGCTCGGGACGGCTCCTACGAGCAGTACTTC. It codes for CASSSSARDGSYEQYF.

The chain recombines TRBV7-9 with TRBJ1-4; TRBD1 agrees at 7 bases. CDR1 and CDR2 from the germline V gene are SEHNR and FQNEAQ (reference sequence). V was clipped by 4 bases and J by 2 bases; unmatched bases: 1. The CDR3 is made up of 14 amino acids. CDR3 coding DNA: TGTGCCAGCAGCTCAGGGGGGACTAATGAAAAACTGTTTTTT. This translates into CASSSGGTNEKLFF.

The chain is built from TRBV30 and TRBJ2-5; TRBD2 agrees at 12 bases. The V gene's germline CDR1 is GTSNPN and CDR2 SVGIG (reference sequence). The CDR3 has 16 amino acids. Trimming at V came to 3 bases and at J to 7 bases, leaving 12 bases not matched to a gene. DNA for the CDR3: TGTGCCTGGAGCCCCCCCCTAGCGGGGGGGCGCGTGACCCAGTACTTC. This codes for CAWSPPLAGGRVTQYF.

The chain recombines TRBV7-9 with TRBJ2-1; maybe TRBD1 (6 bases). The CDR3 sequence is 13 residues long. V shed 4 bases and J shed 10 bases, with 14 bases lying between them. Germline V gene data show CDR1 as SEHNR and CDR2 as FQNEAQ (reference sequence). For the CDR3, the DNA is TGTGCCAGCAGCTCGGACAGTCTGAGGGAGCAGTTCTTC. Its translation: CASSSDSLREQFF.

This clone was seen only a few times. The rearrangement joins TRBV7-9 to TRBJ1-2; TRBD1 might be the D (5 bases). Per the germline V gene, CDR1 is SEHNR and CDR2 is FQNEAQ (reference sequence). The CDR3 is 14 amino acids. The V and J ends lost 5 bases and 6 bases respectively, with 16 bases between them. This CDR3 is CASSATGTVHGYTF. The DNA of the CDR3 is TGTGCCAGCAGCGCTACCGGGACGGTGCATGGCTACACCTTC.